Listed here are 8 T cell receptor beta chains from one sample, sequenced in a study of sequential checkpoint blockade in melanoma. Treatment denoted: randomized to nivolumab then ipilimumab (arm A) or the reverse (arm B). The protocol was immunoSEQ multiplex PCR, while the TCRdb copy is restricted to in-frame clones and leaves out a portion. The sample lists 20,000 to 25,000 clones; around 25% were seen once. The specimen comprised tumor tissue (inferred from file names), sampled from a patient given nivolumab and ipilimumab in sequence. The receptors derive from a human donor with melanoma.

This clone was observed a handful of times. V is TRBV28 and J is TRBJ1-2, with 11 bases aligning to TRBD1. Germline V lookup: CDR1 MDHEN, CDR2 SYDVKM. The CDR3 is 16 residues long. V was pared by 5 bases and J by 0 bases, with 5 bases of the junction left unmatched. The CDR3 DNA sequence: TGTGCCAGCAGTCGGGACAGGGGGTCATCTAACTATGGCTACACCTTC. As protein: CASSRDRGSSNYGYTF.

The chain employs TRBV28 and TRBJ1-2; 9 nucleotides align to TRBD1. V gave up 10 bases and J gave up 4 bases; unmatched junction bases: 7. This CDR3 has 13 residues. Germline lookup yields CDR1 MDHEN and CDR2 SYDVKM. Written as DNA, the CDR3 is TGTGCCACCCTGACAGGGGGGGTCTATGGCTACACCTTC. Amino acids: CATLTGGVYGYTF.

The chain's CDR3 is CAISEDRGPEKLFF. The CDR3, as DNA: TGTGCCATCAGTGAGGACAGGGGGCCCGAAAAACTGTTTTTT. The gene calls are TRBV10-3 and TRBJ1-4; TRBD1 aligns across 10 bases. CDR3 size: 14 residues. Germline CDR1 and CDR2: ENHRY and SYGVKD. Trimming cost V 2 bases and J 8 bases; bases outside gene matches: 2.

The rearrangement links TRBV6-8 to TRBJ2-2, with D possibly TRBD1 on 6 matching bases. The CDR3 consists of 14 residues. Trimming left V 6 bases short and J 3 bases short, with 11 bases between. Germline assignment: CDR1 MNHGY and CDR2 SAAAGT. CDR3 in amino acids: CASSRDTYTGELFF. In DNA form, the CDR3 reads TGTGCCAGCAGCCGGGACACATACACCGGGGAGCTGTTTTTT.

The chain carries TRBV15 and TRBJ2-7; D remains unclear. V gave up 0 bases and J gave up 6 bases, with 12 bases separating them. The CDR3 spans 14 residues. The germline gives CDR1 LNHNV, CDR2 YYDKDF (reference sequence). CDR3 sequence (DNA): TGTGCCACCAGCAGAGATAAGGTGACGGGCGAGCAGTACTTC. Translating gives CATSRDKVTGEQYF.

This clone was recorded a few times. The chain links TRBV11-3 to TRBJ2-5; 9 bases fit TRBD2. V shed 5 bases, J shed 4 bases, and the junction held 8 bases outside the gene matches. The CDR3 has 15 amino acids. CDR1 and CDR2 from the germline V gene are SGHNT and YENEEA. CDR3 loop: CASSPRGGEGETQYF. As DNA, the CDR3 is TGTGCCAGCAGCCCGCGGGGGGGCGAGGGAGAGACCCAGTACTTC.

The chain employs TRBV11-3 and TRBJ1-5; tentative D call: TRBD1 (5 bases). CDR1 is SGHNT, CDR2 YENEEA, per germline. V dropped 3 bases and J dropped 7 bases, with 16 bases sitting between them. The CDR3 runs 15 residues. The CDR3 here is CASSFSTGVGQPQHF. CDR3 in DNA: TGTGCCAGCAGCTTTAGTACAGGAGTAGGGCAGCCCCAGCATTTT.

This clone was detected ten times or more. This chain connects TRBV9 to TRBJ2-3, with 7 positions matching TRBD2. The CDR3 has 16 residues. V was pared by 0 bases and J by 2 bases, with 6 bases of the junction left unmatched. Germline loops: CDR1 SGDLS, CDR2 YYNGEE. CDR3 DNA sequence: TGTGCCAGCAGCGTAGGCGCCGGGGGGTCCACAGATACGCAGTATTTT. It translates to CASSVGAGGSTDTQYF.